This is a list of T cell receptor beta chains from one sample in a study of tumor-infiltrating lymphocytes in primary liver carcinoma. TCRdb fed the multiplex PCR reads into MiXCR, producing one record per CDR3 protein. In the table there are 50,000 to 60,000 distinct CDR3 sequences, approximately 80% of which are singletons. The sample comprised liver tumor tissue from sampling region 5. Receptor source: a man aged 35-49 years with primary liver carcinoma and hepatitis B virus infection. The CDR3 runs from the conserved cysteine through the conserved F or W. Fields, in order: CDR3 protein, CDR3 DNA, D gene, J gene, V gene, clone size. A D gene is named only where the DNA matches it firmly. Only part of the rows carry a size: once, few, many, or a class if the clone is expanded.

CASSMGGDRGTSLPGVNVLTF TGTGCCAGCAGCATGGGGGGAGACAGGGGCACTTCCCTCCCTGGGGTCAACGTCCTGACTTTC TRBD1 TRBJ2-6 TRBV11-2 -
CATSLGQSYEQYF TGTGCCACCAGCCTGGGACAGTCGTACGAGCAGTACTTC TRBD1 TRBJ2-7 TRBV11-3 -
CASNQAPGQGAGNTIYF TGCGCCAGTAACCAGGCACCGGGACAGGGGGCTGGAAACACCATATATTTT TRBD1 TRBJ1-3 TRBV4-3 -
CASISDGAISYNEQSF TGCGCTAGCATTTCAGACGGGGCAATCTCCTACAATGAGCAGTCCTTC - TRBJ2-1 TRBV5-1 -
CASVEGACNQPQHF TGTGCAAGCGTGGAGGGGGCCTGCAATCAGCCCCAGCATTTT TRBD1 TRBJ1-5 TRBV6-1 -
CDISLAGGTDTQYF TGTGACATCAGCTTAGCGGGAGGCACAGATACGCAGTATTTT TRBD2 TRBJ2-3 TRBV7-3 -
CSVYKGATPAEAFF TGCAGCGTCTACAAGGGGGCAACCCCTGCTGAGGCTTTCTTT TRBD1 TRBJ1-1 TRBV29-1 -
CATSLTGDTEAFF TGTGCCACCAGCCTTACAGGAGACACTGAAGCTTTCTTT - TRBJ1-1 TRBV7-9 -
CIVEDPGDSSYEQYF TGCATCGTTGAAGATCCAGGAGATAGCTCCTACGAGCAGTACTTC - TRBJ2-7 TRBV29-1 -
CASSSNLQGRGYNKQFF TGTGCCAGCAGCTCGAACCTACAGGGGCGGGGATACAATAAGCAGTTCTTC - TRBJ2-1 TRBV5-6 -
CASSLLGVTRSNQPQHF TGTGCCAGTAGCTTATTAGGGGTAACAAGGAGCAATCAGCCTCAGCATTTT - TRBJ1-5 TRBV11-2 -
CTSSSTSGFEAQYF TGTACCAGCAGCTCGACTAGCGGGTTTGAGGCCCAGTACTTC TRBD2 TRBJ2-5 TRBV28 -
CASSLGSTNYEQYF TGTGCCAGCAGCTTAGGGTCGACTAACTACGAGCAATACTTC - TRBJ2-7 TRBV7-9 -
CASSGLDYSPLHF TGTGCCAGCAGCGGACTGGATTATTCACCCCTCCACTTT - TRBJ1-6 TRBV27 few
CSAEGGDTVNTGAFF TGCAGCGCTGAAGGAGGGGACACAGTGAACACTGGAGCTTTCTTT - TRBJ1-1 TRBV29-1 -
CASSQGQGAWNVQFF TGCGCCAGCAGCCAAGGACAAGGGGCTTGGAATGTGCAGTTCTTC - TRBJ2-1 TRBV4-1 -
CASSAEETGELFF TGTGCCAGCAGTGCGGAAGAGACAGGGGAGCTGTTTTTT - TRBJ2-2 TRBV6-4 -
CARREAGLRSYNEQFF TGTGCCCGCAGGGAAGCAGGGCTAAGGTCCTACAATGAGCAGTTCTTC - TRBJ2-1 TRBV7-8 -
CSIAAGWCMNTEAFF TGCAGCATTGCGGCGGGGTGGTGCATGAACACTGAAGCTTTCTTT - TRBJ1-1 TRBV29-1 -
CATSLDGRPNVKLFF TGCGCCACCAGCTTGGATGGCCGACCGAATGTAAAACTGTTTTTT - TRBJ1-4 TRBV5-1 -
CASSVTPWDGYTF TGTGCCAGCAGTGTTACCCCGTGGGATGGCTACACTTTC - TRBJ1-2 TRBV28 -
CASSYGSAGGWGETQYF TGTGCCAGCAGTTATGGTTCAGCGGGAGGATGGGGAGAGACCCAGTACTTC TRBD2 TRBJ2-5 TRBV6-2/TRBV6-3 many
CVSSATPWDGYTF TGTGTCAGCAGTGCTACTCCGTGGGATGGCTACACCTTC - TRBJ1-2 TRBV28 -
CASSYSLHGRDIEAFF TGTGCCAGCAGTTACTCCCTTCATGGGAGGGACATTGAAGCTTTCTTT - TRBJ1-1 TRBV6-2/TRBV6-3 -
CASPEGGSYNEQFF TGTGCTTCACCGGAGGGCGGGTCCTACAATGAGCAGTTCTTC - TRBJ2-1 TRBV2 -
CASNHSCENSPLHF TGTGCCAGCAACCACTCATGTGAAAATTCACCCCTCCACTTT - TRBJ1-6 TRBV14 -
CASSLAGVSVAQYF TGTGCCAGCAGCTTAGCAGGTGTCTCGGTGGCCCAGTACTTC - TRBJ2-5 TRBV7-6 many
CASSLREGRTSGFSSYEQSF TGTGCCAGCAGCCTGAGGGAGGGGAGGACTAGCGGGTTCAGCTCCTACGAGCAGTCCTTC TRBD2 TRBJ2-7 TRBV11-2 -
CSALRNEQFF TGCAGCGCACTGCGTAATGAGCAGTTCTTC - TRBJ2-1 TRBV29-1 -
CGRSRTGPVIANYGYTF TGTGGCAGGAGCCGAACCGGGCCAGTAATAGCTAACTATGGCTACACCTTC - TRBJ1-2 TRBV11-1 -
CASTHGGSYNEQFF TGTGCCAGCACCCACGGAGGGTCCTACAATGAGCAGTTCTTC - TRBJ2-1 TRBV6-2/TRBV6-3 few
CASRGLAGGETQYF TGCGCCAGCCGAGGACTAGCGGGAGGAGAGACCCAGTACTTC TRBD2 TRBJ2-5 TRBV10-2 -
CVSRQGLQETQYF TGTGTCAGCAGACAGGGGCTACAAGAGACCCAGTACTTC TRBD1 TRBJ2-5 TRBV11-2 -
CSVTEGQTGQPQHF TGCAGCGTCACCGAAGGACAAACCGGTCAGCCCCAGCATTTT - TRBJ1-5 TRBV29-1 medium-sized
CASSSSGWRYNEQFF TGTGCCAGCAGCTCCTCGGGCTGGAGATACAATGAGCAGTTCTTC - TRBJ2-1 TRBV12-3/TRBV12-4 -
CASTPLLAGGRSGHYF TGCGCCAGCACCCCACTCTTAGCGGGAGGGAGAAGCGGGCACTACTTC TRBD2 TRBJ2-7 TRBV6-6 -
CASSLGNLNTEAFF TGTGCCAGCAGTTTGGGCAATCTGAACACTGAAGCTTTCTTT - TRBJ1-1 TRBV28 many
CKVVGQINQPQHF TGCAAAGTTGTCGGACAGATTAATCAGCCCCAGCATTTC - TRBJ1-5 TRBV29-1 -
CDSSEGGSYEQYF TGTGACAGCAGTGAAGGGGGCTCCTACGAGCAGTATTTC TRBD1 TRBJ2-7 TRBV25-1 -
CASSLRTGNVNTEAFF TGCGCCAGCAGCTTAAGGACCGGGAACGTGAACACTGAAGCTTTCTTT - TRBJ1-1 TRBV5-1 many
CASSHSGENSPLHF TGTGCCAGCAGCCACTCAGGGGAAAATTCACCCCTCCACTTT - TRBJ1-6 TRBV14 large
CVSRCAVNTEAFF TGTGTCAGCAGGTGTGCTGTGAACACTGAAGCTTTCTTT - TRBJ1-1 TRBV6-5 -
CASSTEGFGYGYTF TGTGCCAGCAGCACCGAGGGATTTGGCTATGGCTACACCTTC - TRBJ1-2 TRBV11-1 -
CASTWGTGVYEQYF TGTGCCAGCACCTGGGGGACAGGGGTCTACGAGCAGTACTTC TRBD1 TRBJ2-7 TRBV12-3/TRBV12-4 many
CASSLDRGAYDYTF TGCGCCAGCAGCCTGGACAGGGGTGCGTATGACTACACTTTC TRBD1 TRBJ1-2 TRBV4-1 -
CASRLAGRNEKLFF TGTGCCAGCAGATTAGCTGGCCGGAATGAAAAGCTGTTTTTC - TRBJ1-4 TRBV7-9 -
CSVAGSRANVLTF TGCAGCGTTGCAGGGTCTAGGGCAAACGTCCTGACTTTC - TRBJ2-6 TRBV29-1 -